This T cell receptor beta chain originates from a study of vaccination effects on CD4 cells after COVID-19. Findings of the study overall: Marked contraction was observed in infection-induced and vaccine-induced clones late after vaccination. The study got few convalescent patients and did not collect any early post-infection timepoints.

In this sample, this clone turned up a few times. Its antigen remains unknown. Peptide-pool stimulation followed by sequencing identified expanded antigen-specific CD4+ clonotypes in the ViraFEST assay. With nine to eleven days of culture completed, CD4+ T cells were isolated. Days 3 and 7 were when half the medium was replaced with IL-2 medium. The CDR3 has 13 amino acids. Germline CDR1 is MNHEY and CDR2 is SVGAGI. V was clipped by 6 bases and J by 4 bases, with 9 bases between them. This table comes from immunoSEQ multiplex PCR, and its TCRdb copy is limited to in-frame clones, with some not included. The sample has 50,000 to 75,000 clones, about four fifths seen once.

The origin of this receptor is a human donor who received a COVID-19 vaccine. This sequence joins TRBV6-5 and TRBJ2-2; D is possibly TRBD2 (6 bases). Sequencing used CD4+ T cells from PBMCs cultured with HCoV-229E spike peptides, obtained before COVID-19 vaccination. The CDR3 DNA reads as TGTGCCAGCAGAAGACTAGTCACCGGGGAGCTGTTTTTT. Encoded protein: CASRRLVTGELFF.